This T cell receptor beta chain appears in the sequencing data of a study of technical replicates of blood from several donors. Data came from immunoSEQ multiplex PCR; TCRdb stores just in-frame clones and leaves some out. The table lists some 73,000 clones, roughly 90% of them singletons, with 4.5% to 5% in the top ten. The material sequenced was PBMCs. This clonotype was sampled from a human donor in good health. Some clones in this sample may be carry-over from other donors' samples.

CDR3 amino acids: CASMDRSYNEQFF. CDR3 DNA: TGTGCCAGCATGGACAGGTCCTACAATGAGCAGTTCTTC. This rearrangement joins TRBV2 to TRBJ2-1; 7 bases map to TRBD1. The J segment lost 1 base and the V segment lost 7 bases, leaving 1 base of the junction unmatched. CDR3 length equals 13 residues. CDR1 is SNHLY and CDR2 is FYNNEI in the germline V gene. The variable domain in full, completed from reference TRBV2 and TRBJ2-1, reads EPEVTQTPSHQVTQMGQEVILRCVPISNHLYFYWYRQILGQKVEFLVSFYNNEISEKSEIFDDQFSVERPDGSNFTLKIRSTKLEDSAMYFCASMDRSYNEQFFGPGTRLTVL.